The 25 T cell receptor beta chains listed next were all sequenced from one sample in a study of spatial heterogeneity in lung cancer. Time point noted: sample taken at primary tumor resection. Unsorted whole RNA of tumor, nontumor lung or frozen PBMC was sequenced. TCRdb re-called the 5' RACE reads with MiXCR, one entry per CDR3 protein. This sample has about 11,000 distinct CDR3 sequences, with roughly 3.7% found just once. The source was normal lung tissue next to the tumor, collected at surgery. All receptors come from a male donor with early-stage non-small cell lung cancer.

This clonotype was seen many times. Since it is a stray read in a library aimed at alpha chains, this beta chain has a size that is not meaningful. The genes are TRBV6-1 and TRBJ1-5, with D uncertain. This CDR3 region has 11 residues. Germline V gene sequence: CDR1 MNHNS, CDR2 SASEGT. V lost 3 bases and J lost 9, with 6 bases in between. In DNA, the CDR3 is TGTGCCAGCAGTGAGGTTCCGCCCCAGCATTTT. Translating it yields CASSEVPPQHF.

By sample fraction, this clonotype is medium-sized (0.01 to 0.1%). A library made for alpha chains picked up this beta chain off target, so its size means little. The rearrangement links TRBV2 to TRBJ1-1; D is undetermined. Per germline, CDR1 SNHLY and CDR2 FYNNEI. Deletions cut 2 bases from V and 1 base from J, with 5 bases between. The CDR3 sequence is 13 residues long. The CDR3 DNA follows: TGTGCCAGCAGTGAAATGGGGAACACTGAAGCTTTCTTT. Translated: CASSEMGNTEAFF.

Ten or more counts support this clonotype. Since it is a stray read in a library aimed at alpha chains, this beta chain has a size that is not meaningful. CDR3 DNA sequence: TGCAGTGCTGAGGGGAACTACAATGAGCAGTTCTTC. Its translation: CSAEGNYNEQFF. The rearrangement uses TRBV20-1 and TRBJ2-1; D tentatively fits TRBD1 or TRBD2 (5 bases each). The ends were cut back, 5 bases at V and 3 bases at J, with 8 bases in the middle. Per germline, CDR1 DFQATT and CDR2 SNEGSKA (reference sequence). The CDR3 has 12 amino acids.

By sample share, this clonotype is medium-sized. This beta chain is an unintended read in a library built for alpha chains; its size means little. V gene TRBV7-2 combines with J gene TRBJ1-6; maybe TRBD1 (5 bases). This CDR3 has 15 residues. The germline V gene has CDR1 SGHTA and CDR2 FQGNSA. Deletions cut 4 bases from V and 7 bases from J, with 14 bases between. The CDR3 sequence is CASSYDSKQNSPLHF. The CDR3, as DNA: TGTGCCAGCAGCTATGACAGCAAGCAAAATTCACCCCTCCACTTT.

Ten or more counts support this clonotype. The library was built for alpha chains, so this beta chain is an off-target read and its size means little. The DNA for the CDR3 is TGTGCCAGCAGCCCAGGCTGGGGGGATAATGAAAAACTGTTTTTT. Its protein is CASSPGWGDNEKLFF. The rearrangement links TRBV7-9 to TRBJ1-4; TRBD1 is a possible D gene (5 bases). Germline assignment: CDR1 SEHNR and CDR2 FQNEAQ (reference sequence). Trimming removed 5 bases at V and 4 bases at J, with 14 bases between. CDR3 length equals 15 residues.

This clonotype is termed large (0.1 to 1%). This beta chain is an off-target read within a library intended for alpha chains, so its frequency means little. V and J are TRBV6-2 or TRBV6-3 and TRBJ2-7; the D call may be TRBD1 or TRBD2 (5 bases each). The germline V gene encodes CDR1 MNHEY and CDR2 SVGEGT. CDR3 length equals 15 residues. Trimming shortened V by 7 bases and J by 4 bases, and 20 bases separated the two germline ends. CDR3: CASNTGTRWRYEQYF. The CDR3 DNA is TGTGCCAGCAACACCGGGACCCGATGGAGATACGAGCAGTACTTC.

This clonotype is classed as medium-sized. Being off target in a library aimed at alpha chains, this beta chain has a size of little meaning. The rearrangement uses TRBV29-1 and TRBJ2-1; 10 bases match TRBD2. From germline, CDR1 is SQVTM and CDR2 ANQGSEA. This CDR3 contains 14 residues. With V trimmed by 5 bases and J by 3 bases, 4 bases remained unmatched. CDR3 sequence (DNA): TGCAGCGTTACTCTAGCGGGAGACTACAATGAGCAGTTCTTC. Translation: CSVTLAGDYNEQFF.

This clonotype was observed many times. This beta chain came through as a stray read in a library set up for alpha chains, and its size says little. The rearrangement links TRBV6-5 to TRBJ2-2; 9 bases line up with TRBD1. The V gene end was trimmed by 2 bases and the J gene end by 1 base; junction bases not matched to a gene: 8. CDR1 and CDR2 from the germline V gene are MNHEY and SVGAGI. The CDR3 covers 18 residues. The CDR3 DNA sequence: TGTGCCAGCAGTTACGAATACCGGGACAGGGTGAACACCGGGGAGCTGTTTTTT. Amino acid sequence: CASSYEYRDRVNTGELFF.

With regard to this clonotype: This beta chain appears as a stray read in a library generated for alpha chains; its size is not informative. The chain employs TRBV20-1 and TRBJ2-3; D may be TRBD2 (6 bases). The CDR3 extends over 15 amino acids. Germline V gene data show CDR1 as DFQATT and CDR2 as SNEGSKA (reference sequence). The ends were cut back, 0 bases at V and 4 bases at J, with 14 bases in the middle. In DNA, the CDR3 is TGCAGTGCTAGAGACCCTTTGACTAGTTCAGATACGCAGTATTTT. Encoded protein: CSARDPLTSSDTQYF.

At least ten counts were recorded for this clonotype. A library prepared for alpha chains yielded this beta chain as an off-target read; its size is of little meaning. This chain links TRBV20-1 with TRBJ1-2; possible D gene TRBD1, 6 bases. V was pared by 0 bases and J by 4 bases, with 9 bases between. The germline gives CDR1 DFQATT, CDR2 SNEGSKA (reference sequence). The CDR3 runs to 13 residues. CDR3 sequence reads: CSARDTGLYGYTF. The CDR3 DNA reads TGCAGTGCTAGAGACACAGGGCTCTATGGCTACACCTTC.

This clonotype was picked up many times. This beta chain is a stray sequence in a library constructed for alpha chains; its clone size is not meaningful. This chain links TRBV28 with TRBJ1-6, with D perhaps TRBD1 (5 bases). The CDR3 contains 14 residues. Germline loops: CDR1 MDHEN, CDR2 SYDVKM. V was trimmed by 5 bases and J by 9 bases, leaving 14 bases between them. The CDR3 DNA follows: TGTGCCAGCAGTGCAGGGCCTGCGCGTTCACCCCTCCACTTT. Amino acid sequence: CASSAGPARSPLHF.

By its share, this clonotype is medium-sized. This beta chain is an unintended read in a library built for alpha chains; its size means little. The chain recombines TRBV20-1 with TRBJ1-1, with 10 nucleotides matching TRBD1. Losses at the gene ends were 1 base for V and 5 bases for J; bases not matched to a gene: 13. CDR1 is DFQATT, CDR2 SNEGSKA, per germline (reference sequence). The CDR3 sequence is 17 residues long. In DNA form, the CDR3 reads TGCAGTGCTAGAGTAAATCTTGGGGACAGGGGACGAACTGAAGCTTTCTTT. Its protein is CSARVNLGDRGRTEAFF.

In this sample, this clonotype turned up many times. Because this beta chain is a stray read in a library intended to capture alpha chains, its abundance should not be given much weight. The chain recombines TRBV12-3 or TRBV12-4 with TRBJ1-3, with D possibly TRBD1 on 6 matching bases. This CDR3 is 15 amino acids long. V lost 4 bases and J 3 bases, leaving 13 bases between the germline ends. The CDR3 DNA sequence: TGTGCCAGCAGTTCCGAGGCAGGGGTTGGAAACACCATATATTTT. It is translated as CASSSEAGVGNTIYF.

This clonotype was seen a few times. Being off target in a library aimed at alpha chains, this beta chain has a size of little meaning. The rearrangement uses TRBV29-1 and TRBJ1-3; D might be TRBD1 (5 bases). V was cut by 7 bases and J by 0 bases, with 13 bases left in between. This CDR3 contains 14 residues. The germline V gene encodes CDR1 SQVTM and CDR2 ANQGSEA. The CDR3: CSAGGVSSGNTIYF. CDR3 bases: TGCAGCGCCGGGGGGGTCAGCTCTGGAAACACCATATATTTT.

A remark on this clonotype: This beta chain is off target for a library built for alpha chains, so its abundance means little. This chain links TRBV2 with TRBJ2-3, with 7 bases fitting TRBD2. Per the germline V gene, CDR1 is SNHLY and CDR2 is FYNNEI. The CDR3 length is 14 residues. With 2 bases clipped from V and 6 bases from J, the junction kept 5 bases outside the gene matches. CDR3 sequence: CASSEWSSGDTQYF. CDR3 sequence (DNA): TGTGCCAGCAGTGAATGGAGTAGCGGGGATACGCAGTATTTT.

By frequency in the sample, this clonotype is medium-sized. Because the library targeted alpha chains, this beta chain is an off-target read whose size means little. V and J are TRBV20-1 and TRBJ1-5; D gene unclear. The CDR3 covers 15 residues. V was trimmed by 6 bases and J by 1 base, leaving 16 bases between them. Germline V lookup: CDR1 DFQATT, CDR2 SNEGSKA (reference sequence). The CDR3 nucleotides read TGCAGTGCCCATTCACCCGGACGGAGCAATCAGCCCCAGCATTTT. Translating gives CSAHSPGRSNQPQHF.

This clonotype was recorded many times. A library prepared for alpha chains yielded this beta chain as an off-target read; its size is of little meaning. This rearrangement joins TRBV6-6 to TRBJ1-1; the match to TRBD1 covers 7 bases. The CDR3 covers 15 residues. Trimming cost V 4 bases and J 5 bases; bases outside gene matches: 10. The germline V gene encodes CDR1 MNHNY and CDR2 SVGAGI (reference sequence). The CDR3 is CASSSLGGAGTEAFF. Written as DNA, the CDR3 is TGTGCCAGCAGTTCTTTAGGGGGCGCGGGAACTGAAGCTTTCTTT.

In regard to this clonotype: The library was prepared for alpha chains; this beta chain is a stray read, so its frequency means little. V and J are TRBV4-2 and TRBJ2-3, with D perhaps matching TRBD2 (6 bases). V lost 0 bases and J lost 4, with 11 bases in between. The CDR3 has 15 amino acids. CDR1 is LGHNA, CDR2 YNFKEQ, per germline. CDR3 DNA: TGTGCCAGCAGCCAAGAATGGGGGGATGCAGATACGCAGTATTTT. This translates into CASSQEWGDADTQYF.

This clonotype showed up many times. A library prepared for alpha chains yielded this beta chain as an off-target read; its size is of little meaning. The chain is built from TRBV30 and TRBJ1-4; TRBD1 might be the D (5 bases). V lost 4 bases and J lost 8, with 17 bases in between. The CDR3 consists of 14 residues. Germline V gives CDR1 GTSNPN, CDR2 SVGIG (reference sequence). The CDR3 DNA reads as TGTGCCTGGAACCTCCAGGGAGGAGGAGAAAAACTGTTTTTT. It is translated as CAWNLQGGGEKLFF.

The table lists this clonotype with many counts. The library was built for alpha chains, so this beta chain is an off-target read and its size means little. The chain has TRBV7-2 and TRBJ2-5, with D uncertain. Trimming stripped 3 bases from V and 3 bases from J, with 17 bases between. Germline loops: CDR1 SGHTA, CDR2 FQGNSA. The CDR3 extends over 16 amino acids. The DNA of the CDR3 is TGTGCCAGCAGCTTGGGCTCTTTCGGGCCCAAAGAGACCCAGTACTTC. The encoded protein is CASSLGSFGPKETQYF.

This clonotype has a count of ten or more. This beta chain is off target for a library built for alpha chains, so its abundance means little. This chain connects TRBV6-1 to TRBJ2-5, with TRBD1 identical over 8 bases. The CDR3 has 13 residues. V lost 7 bases, J lost 3 bases, and 4 bases stayed unmatched. From germline, CDR1 is MNHNS and CDR2 SASEGT. In nucleotides, the CDR3 is TGTGCCAGCAACCGACAGGGGAAAGAGACCCAGTACTTC. Translating it yields CASNRQGKETQYF.

This clonotype showed up many times. With the library built for alpha chains, this beta chain is off target and its frequency is not meaningful. The chain carries TRBV6-5 and TRBJ1-1; 7 bases match TRBD1. The junction had 7 bases not matched to a gene; V was cut back by 2 bases and J by 1 base. The germline CDR1 and CDR2 sequences are MNHEY and SVGAGI. The CDR3 sequence is 16 residues long. The CDR3 DNA reads TGTGCCAGCAGTTACAGAGGGACAGCTAAGAACACTGAAGCTTTCTTT. It encodes CASSYRGTAKNTEAFF.

This clonotype was counted ten times or more. Since it is a stray read in a library aimed at alpha chains, this beta chain has a size that is not meaningful. The rearrangement uses TRBV5-8 and TRBJ1-4; 10 bases align to TRBD1. This CDR3 region has 15 residues. After removal of 4 bases from V and 10 bases from J, the junction contained 10 bases not matched to a gene. Germline loops: CDR1 SGHTS, CDR2 YDEGEE. The CDR3 region is CASSQQTGGVGKLFF. CDR3 bases: TGTGCCAGCAGCCAACAGACAGGGGGCGTGGGAAAACTGTTTTTT.

This clonotype occurred many times. This beta chain is a stray sequence in a library constructed for alpha chains; its clone size is not meaningful. This rearrangement joins TRBV3-1 to TRBJ2-5, with D perhaps TRBD2 (6 bases). With 5 bases removed from V and 2 bases from J, the gap between germline ends came to 15 bases. This CDR3 has 15 amino acids. Germline V CDR1 and CDR2: LGHDT, YNNKEL (reference sequence). The DNA of the CDR3 is TGTGCCAGCAGCTACCGGGCGGGGCTACAAGAGACCCAGTACTTC. Protein: CASSYRAGLQETQYF.

This clonotype was seen a few times. The library was designed around alpha chains, so this beta chain is a stray read whose abundance carries little weight. The chain links TRBV6-5 to TRBJ2-7, with D tentatively TRBD2 (6 bases). The CDR3 consists of 18 residues. Germline V gives CDR1 MNHEY, CDR2 SVGAGI. The V gene lost 0 bases and the J gene lost 5 bases, with 23 bases spanning the gap. The DNA for the CDR3 is TGTGCCAGCAGTTACTCGAGTCCTCGGGGGAGTACGAGTCACGAGCAGTACTTC. Protein sequence: CASSYSSPRGSTSHEQYF.